This T cell receptor (beta chain) was obtained from a study of cytomegalovirus exposure and HLA in healthy donors. The overall study: As an earlier analysis found, around 190 million T cells yielded approximately 110 million unique TCR beta sequences.

With respect to this clone: Its antigen is currently unknown.

PCR primers comprised 60 Vbeta and 13 Jbeta primers. The method was immunoSEQ multiplex PCR; TCRdb's version includes in-frame clones alone and lacks a portion of them. The data hold 150,000 to 200,000 clones, with approximately 70% observed a single time. Findings and limits, study-wide: The authors listed 150 to 200 TCR beta chains as cytomegalovirus-associated. Among the sequence variants, a highly shared cluster was likely an artifact of sequencing. Testing in vitro showed a few CMV-associated chains specific for CMV antigens.

The CDR3 spans 15 residues. Germline V gives CDR1 MNHNY, CDR2 SVGAGI (reference sequence). V gave up 4 bases and J gave up 7 bases; unmatched junction bases: 7. The sequence was collected from a woman in her 30s in good health and CMV-seronegative. Sequencing was done on a sample of PBMCs. The chain uses TRBV6-6 and TRBJ1-5; 10 bases map to TRBD1. CDR3 amino acids: CASSLTGGVRQPQHF. CDR3 nucleotide sequence: TGTGCCAGCAGTTTGACAGGGGGCGTACGGCAGCCCCAGCATTTT.